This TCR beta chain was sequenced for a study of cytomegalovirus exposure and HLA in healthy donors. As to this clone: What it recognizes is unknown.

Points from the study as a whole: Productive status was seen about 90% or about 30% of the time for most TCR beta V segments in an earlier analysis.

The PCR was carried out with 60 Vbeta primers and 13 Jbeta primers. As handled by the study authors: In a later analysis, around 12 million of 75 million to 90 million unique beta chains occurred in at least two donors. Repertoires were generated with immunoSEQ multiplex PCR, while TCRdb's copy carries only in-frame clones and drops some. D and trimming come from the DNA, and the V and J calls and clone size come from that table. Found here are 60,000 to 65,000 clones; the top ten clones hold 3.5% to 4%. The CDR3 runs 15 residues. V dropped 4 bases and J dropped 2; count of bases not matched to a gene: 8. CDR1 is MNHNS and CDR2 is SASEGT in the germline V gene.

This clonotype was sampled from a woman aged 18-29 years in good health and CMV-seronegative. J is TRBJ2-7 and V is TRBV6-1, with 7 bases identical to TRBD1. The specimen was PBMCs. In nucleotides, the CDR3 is TGTGCCAGCAGTGCTACCCGGGACAGACCCTACGAGCAGTACTTC. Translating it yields CASSATRDRPYEQYF.